This T cell receptor beta chain came from a study of shared clonotypes between healthy human individuals. Whole-study context: The study drew on a couple of women and three men aged 18 to 49 as donors.

CD45RO-negative, CCR7-positively selected cells formed the naive CD8 fraction, excluding terminally differentiated effector memory CD45RA+ cells. Caucasian adults living in Nashville, Tennessee, provided all samples. A deep-level run was used for the assay. Only in-frame clones appear in the TCRdb table, and some are missing; sequencing was by immunoSEQ multiplex PCR. The table shows millions of clones, with about 95% occurring only once. Remarks on this clone: The antigen is unknown.

Whole-study findings and limits: In having few donors, the study represented limited genetic and exposure-history diversity.

The origin of this receptor is a man younger than 35 in good health. Sample: naive CD8+ T cells sorted from blood.

Here the CDR3 DNA reads TGTGCCAGCAGTCCATGGACTAGCGGGGCGGGGGAGCAGTACTTC. Translating gives CASSPWTSGAGEQYF. V and J are TRBV27 and TRBJ2-7, with TRBD2 matching over 12 bases. The CDR3 consists of 15 residues. Germline CDR1 is MNHEY and CDR2 is SMNVEV (reference sequence). The V and J ends lost 5 bases and 7 bases, in that order; junction bases with no gene match: 9.